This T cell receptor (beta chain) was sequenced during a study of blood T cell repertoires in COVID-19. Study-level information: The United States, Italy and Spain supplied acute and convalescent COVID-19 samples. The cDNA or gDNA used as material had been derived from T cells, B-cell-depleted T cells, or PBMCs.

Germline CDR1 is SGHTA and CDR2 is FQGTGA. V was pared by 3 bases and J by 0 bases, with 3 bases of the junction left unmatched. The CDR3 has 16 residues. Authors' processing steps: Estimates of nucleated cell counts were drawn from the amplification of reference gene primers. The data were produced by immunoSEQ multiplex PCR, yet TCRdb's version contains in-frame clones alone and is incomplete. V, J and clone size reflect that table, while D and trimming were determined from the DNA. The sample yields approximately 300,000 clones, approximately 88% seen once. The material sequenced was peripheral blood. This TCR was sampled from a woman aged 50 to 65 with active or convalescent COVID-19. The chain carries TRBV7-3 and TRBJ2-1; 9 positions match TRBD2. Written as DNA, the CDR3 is TGTGCCAGCAGCTTTAATAGCGGGAGCTCCTACAATGAGCAGTTCTTC. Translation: CASSFNSGSSYNEQFF.